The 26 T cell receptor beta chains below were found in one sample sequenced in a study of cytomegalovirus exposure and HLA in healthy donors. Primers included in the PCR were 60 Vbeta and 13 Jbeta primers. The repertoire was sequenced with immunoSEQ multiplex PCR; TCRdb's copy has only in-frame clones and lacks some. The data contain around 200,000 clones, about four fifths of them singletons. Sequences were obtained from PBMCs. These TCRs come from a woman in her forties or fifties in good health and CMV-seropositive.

The CDR3 region is CAGTLQGSARTDTQYF. The DNA of the CDR3 is TGTGCCGGGACTCTACAGGGTTCCGCCCGCACAGATACGCAGTATTTT. The V gene is TRBV30, the J gene TRBJ2-3; D possibly uses TRBD1 or TRBD2 (6 bases each). Germline-derived CDR1 and CDR2 are GTSNPN and SVGIG (reference sequence). This CDR3 comprises 16 residues. With 8 bases removed from V and 1 base from J, the gap between germline ends came to 22 bases.

CDR3 in amino acids: CSVGHRVNTGELFF. As DNA, the CDR3 is TGCAGCGTTGGCCATCGGGTGAACACCGGGGAGCTGTTTTTT. This chain connects TRBV29-1 to TRBJ2-2; no clear D. The germline gives CDR1 SQVTM, CDR2 ANQGSEA. Trimming removed 4 bases from V and 1 base from J, with 10 bases in between. This CDR3 comprises 14 residues.

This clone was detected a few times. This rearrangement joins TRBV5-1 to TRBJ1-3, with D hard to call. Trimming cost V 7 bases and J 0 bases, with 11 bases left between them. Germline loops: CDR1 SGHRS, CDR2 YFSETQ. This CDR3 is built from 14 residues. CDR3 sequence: CASRTQASGNTIYF. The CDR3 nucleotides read TGCGCCAGCCGGACTCAGGCCTCTGGAAACACCATATATTTT. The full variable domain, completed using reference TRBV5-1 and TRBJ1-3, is KAGVTQTPRYLIKTRGQQVTLSCSPISGHRSVSWYQQTPGQGLQFLFEYFSETQRNKGNFPGRFSGRQFSNSRSEMNVSTLELGDSALYLCASRTQASGNTIYFGEGSWLTVV.

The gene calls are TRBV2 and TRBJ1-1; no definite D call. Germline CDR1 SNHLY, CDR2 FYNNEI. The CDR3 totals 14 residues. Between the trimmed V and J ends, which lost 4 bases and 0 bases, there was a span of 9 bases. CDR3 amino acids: CASSVLSMNTEAFF. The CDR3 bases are TGTGCCAGCAGTGTGCTGAGTATGAACACTGAAGCTTTCTTT.

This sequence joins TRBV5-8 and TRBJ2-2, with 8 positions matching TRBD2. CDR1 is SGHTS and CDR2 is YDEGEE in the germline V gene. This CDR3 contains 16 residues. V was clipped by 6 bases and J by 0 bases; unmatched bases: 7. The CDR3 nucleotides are TGTGCCAGCACCTTAGCGGGGTCGACGAACACCGGGGAGCTGTTTTTT. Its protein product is CASTLAGSTNTGELFF. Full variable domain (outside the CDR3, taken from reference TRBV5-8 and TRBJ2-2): EAGVTQSPTHLIKTRGQQATLRCSPISGHTSVYWYQQALGLGLQFLLWYDEGEERNRGNFPPRFSGRQFPNYSSELNVNALELEDSALYLCASTLAGSTNTGELFFGEGSRLTVL.

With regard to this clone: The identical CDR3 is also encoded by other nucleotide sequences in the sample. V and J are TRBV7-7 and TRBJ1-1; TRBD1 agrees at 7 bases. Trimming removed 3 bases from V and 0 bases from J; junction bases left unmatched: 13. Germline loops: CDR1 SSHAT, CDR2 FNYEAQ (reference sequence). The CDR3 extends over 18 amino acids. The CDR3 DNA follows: TGTGCCAGCAGCTTCGATACAGGGGTAGTTTTCATGAACACTGAAGCTTTCTTT. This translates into CASSFDTGVVFMNTEAFF.

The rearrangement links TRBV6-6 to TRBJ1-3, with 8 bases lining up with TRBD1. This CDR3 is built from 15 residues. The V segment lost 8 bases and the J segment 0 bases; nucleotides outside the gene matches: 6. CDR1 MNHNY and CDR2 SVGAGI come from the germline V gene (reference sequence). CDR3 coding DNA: TGTGCCAGCGGACAGGGACACCACTCTGGAAACACCATATATTTT. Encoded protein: CASGQGHHSGNTIYF.

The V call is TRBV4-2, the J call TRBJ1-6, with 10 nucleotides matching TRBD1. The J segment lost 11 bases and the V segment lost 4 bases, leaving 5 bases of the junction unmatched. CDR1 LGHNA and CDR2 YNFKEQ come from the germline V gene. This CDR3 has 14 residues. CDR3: CASSPGQGSAPLHF. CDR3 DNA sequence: TGTGCCAGCAGCCCGGGACAGGGGTCGGCACCCCTCCACTTT.

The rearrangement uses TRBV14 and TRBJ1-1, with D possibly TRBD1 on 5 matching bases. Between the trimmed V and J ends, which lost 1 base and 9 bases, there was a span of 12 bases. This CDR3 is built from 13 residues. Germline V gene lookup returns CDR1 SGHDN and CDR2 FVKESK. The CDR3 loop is CASSQGPRAKAFF. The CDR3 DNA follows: TGTGCCAGCAGCCAAGGACCCAGGGCGAAAGCTTTCTTT.

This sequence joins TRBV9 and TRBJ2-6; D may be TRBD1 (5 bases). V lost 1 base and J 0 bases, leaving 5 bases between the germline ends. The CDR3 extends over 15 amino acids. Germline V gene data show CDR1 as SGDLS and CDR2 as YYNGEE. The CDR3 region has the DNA TGTGCCAGCAGCGTACAGGGCTCTGGGGCCAACGTCCTGACTTTC. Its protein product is CASSVQGSGANVLTF.

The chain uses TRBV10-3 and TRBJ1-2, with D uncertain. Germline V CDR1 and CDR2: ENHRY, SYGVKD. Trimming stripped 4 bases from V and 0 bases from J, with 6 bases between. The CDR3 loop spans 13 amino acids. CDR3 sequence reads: CAISAVANYGYTF. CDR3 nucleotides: TGTGCCATCAGTGCCGTCGCTAACTATGGCTACACCTTC.

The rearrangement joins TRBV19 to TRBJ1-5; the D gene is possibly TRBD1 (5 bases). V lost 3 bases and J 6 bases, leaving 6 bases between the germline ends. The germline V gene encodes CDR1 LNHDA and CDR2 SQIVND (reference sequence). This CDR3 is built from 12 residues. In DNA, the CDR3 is TGTGCCAGTAGTATCAGGGCTCAGCCCCAGCATTTT. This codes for CASSIRAQPQHF.

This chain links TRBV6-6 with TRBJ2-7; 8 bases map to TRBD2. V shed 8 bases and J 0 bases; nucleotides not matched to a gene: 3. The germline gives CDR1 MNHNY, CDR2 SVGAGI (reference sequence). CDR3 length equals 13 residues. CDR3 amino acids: CASSGGLSYEQYF. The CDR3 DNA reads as TGTGCCAGCTCGGGGGGGCTCTCCTACGAGCAGTACTTC.

Here the CDR3 DNA reads TGTGCCAGCAGCCGACAGGTCACAGATACGCAGTATTTT. Translation gives CASSRQVTDTQYF. The genes are TRBV27 and TRBJ2-3; possible D gene TRBD1, 6 bases. Trimming removed 6 bases from V and 2 bases from J, with 9 bases in between. CDR1 is MNHEY, CDR2 SMNVEV, per germline (reference sequence). The CDR3 runs to 13 residues.

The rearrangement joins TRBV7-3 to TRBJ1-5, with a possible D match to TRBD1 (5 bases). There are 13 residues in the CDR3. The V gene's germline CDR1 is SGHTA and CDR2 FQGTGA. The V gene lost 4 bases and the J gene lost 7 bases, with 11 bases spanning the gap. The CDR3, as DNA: TGTGCCAGCAGCTCGACAGACGGACAGCCCCAGCATTTT. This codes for CASSSTDGQPQHF.

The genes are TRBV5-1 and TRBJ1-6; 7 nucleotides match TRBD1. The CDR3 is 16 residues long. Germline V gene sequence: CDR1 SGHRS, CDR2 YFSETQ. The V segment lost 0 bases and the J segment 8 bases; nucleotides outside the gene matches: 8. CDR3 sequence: CASSLVTGYFDSPLHF. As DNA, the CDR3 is TGCGCCAGCAGCTTGGTGACAGGGTATTTTGATTCACCCCTCCACTTT.

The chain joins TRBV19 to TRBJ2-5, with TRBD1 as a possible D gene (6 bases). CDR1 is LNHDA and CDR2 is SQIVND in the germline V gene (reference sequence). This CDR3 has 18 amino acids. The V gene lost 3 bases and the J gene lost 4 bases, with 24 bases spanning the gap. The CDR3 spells CASSIFLGLGGSLETQYF. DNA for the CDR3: TGTGCCAGTAGTATCTTCTTGGGGCTTGGGGGCTCACTAGAGACCCAGTACTTC.

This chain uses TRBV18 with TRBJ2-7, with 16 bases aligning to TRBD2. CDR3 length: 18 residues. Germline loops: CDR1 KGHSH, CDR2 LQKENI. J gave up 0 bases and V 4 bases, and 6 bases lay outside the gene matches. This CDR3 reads CASSRGTSGGAHSYEQYF. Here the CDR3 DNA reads TGTGCCAGCTCACGGGGGACTAGCGGGGGGGCCCACTCCTACGAGCAGTACTTC.

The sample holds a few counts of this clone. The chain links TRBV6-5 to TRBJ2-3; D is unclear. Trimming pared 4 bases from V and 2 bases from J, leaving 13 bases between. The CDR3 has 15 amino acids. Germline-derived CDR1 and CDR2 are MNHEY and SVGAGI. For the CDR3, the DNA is TGTGCCAGCAGTTGGGTGGGCAATCCCACAGATACGCAGTATTTT. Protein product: CASSWVGNPTDTQYF.

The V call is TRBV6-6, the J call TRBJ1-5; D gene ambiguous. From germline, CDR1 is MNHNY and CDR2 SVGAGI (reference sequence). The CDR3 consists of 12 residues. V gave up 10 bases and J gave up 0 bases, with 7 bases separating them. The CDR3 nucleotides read TGTGCCACTTCAGATAGCAATCAGCCCCAGCATTTT. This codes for CATSDSNQPQHF.

The CDR3: CSVSGGRGTDTQYF. The DNA of the CDR3 is TGCAGCGTTAGCGGGGGCCGGGGCACAGATACGCAGTATTTT. The V gene is TRBV29-1, the J gene TRBJ2-3; 8 nucleotides line up with TRBD2. Losses at the gene ends were 5 bases for V and 1 base for J; bases not matched to a gene: 5. The CDR3 totals 14 residues. From germline, CDR1 is SQVTM and CDR2 ANQGSEA.

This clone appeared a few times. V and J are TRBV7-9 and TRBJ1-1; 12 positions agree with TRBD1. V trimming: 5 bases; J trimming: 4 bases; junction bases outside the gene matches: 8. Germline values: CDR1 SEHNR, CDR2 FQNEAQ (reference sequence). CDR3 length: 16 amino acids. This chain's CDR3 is CASSQGDRGRATEAFF. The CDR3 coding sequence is TGTGCCAGCAGCCAAGGGGACAGGGGGCGCGCCACTGAAGCTTTCTTT. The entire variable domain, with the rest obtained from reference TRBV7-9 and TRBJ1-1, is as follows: DTGVSQNPRHKITKRGQNVTFRCDPISEHNRLYWYRQTLGQGPEFLTYFQNEAQLEKSRLLSDRFSAERPKGSFSTLEIQRTEQGDSAMYLCASSQGDRGRATEAFFGQGTRLTVV.

This chain's CDR3 is CASSTSPRATGIEQYF. The CDR3 DNA sequence: TGCGCCAGCAGCACCTCTCCTCGGGCCACGGGGATTGAGCAGTACTTC. The chain is built from TRBV4-1 and TRBJ2-7; TRBD2 is a possible D gene (5 bases). This CDR3 comprises 16 residues. Trimming took 5 bases from V and 7 from J, leaving 24 bases between them. Germline loops: CDR1 MGHRA, CDR2 YSYEKL.

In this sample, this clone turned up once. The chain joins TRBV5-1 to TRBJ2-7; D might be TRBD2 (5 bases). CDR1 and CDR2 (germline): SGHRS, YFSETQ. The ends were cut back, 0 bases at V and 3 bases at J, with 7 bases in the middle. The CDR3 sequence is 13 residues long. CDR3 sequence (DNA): TGCGCCAGCAGCTTGGGAAGCGGCTACGAGCAGTACTTC. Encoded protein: CASSLGSGYEQYF.

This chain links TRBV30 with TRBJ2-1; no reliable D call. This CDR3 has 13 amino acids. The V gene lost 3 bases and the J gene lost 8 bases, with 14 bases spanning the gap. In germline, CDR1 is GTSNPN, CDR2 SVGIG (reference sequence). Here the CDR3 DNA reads TGTGCCTGGAGATCACTGGCTCGGGATGAGCAGTTCTTC. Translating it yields CAWRSLARDEQFF.

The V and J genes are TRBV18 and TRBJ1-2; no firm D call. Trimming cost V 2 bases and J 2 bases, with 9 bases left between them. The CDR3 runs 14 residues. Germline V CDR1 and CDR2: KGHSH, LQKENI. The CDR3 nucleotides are TGTGCCAGCTCACCAGCGGGATTCAACTATGGCTACACCTTC. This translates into CASSPAGFNYGYTF.